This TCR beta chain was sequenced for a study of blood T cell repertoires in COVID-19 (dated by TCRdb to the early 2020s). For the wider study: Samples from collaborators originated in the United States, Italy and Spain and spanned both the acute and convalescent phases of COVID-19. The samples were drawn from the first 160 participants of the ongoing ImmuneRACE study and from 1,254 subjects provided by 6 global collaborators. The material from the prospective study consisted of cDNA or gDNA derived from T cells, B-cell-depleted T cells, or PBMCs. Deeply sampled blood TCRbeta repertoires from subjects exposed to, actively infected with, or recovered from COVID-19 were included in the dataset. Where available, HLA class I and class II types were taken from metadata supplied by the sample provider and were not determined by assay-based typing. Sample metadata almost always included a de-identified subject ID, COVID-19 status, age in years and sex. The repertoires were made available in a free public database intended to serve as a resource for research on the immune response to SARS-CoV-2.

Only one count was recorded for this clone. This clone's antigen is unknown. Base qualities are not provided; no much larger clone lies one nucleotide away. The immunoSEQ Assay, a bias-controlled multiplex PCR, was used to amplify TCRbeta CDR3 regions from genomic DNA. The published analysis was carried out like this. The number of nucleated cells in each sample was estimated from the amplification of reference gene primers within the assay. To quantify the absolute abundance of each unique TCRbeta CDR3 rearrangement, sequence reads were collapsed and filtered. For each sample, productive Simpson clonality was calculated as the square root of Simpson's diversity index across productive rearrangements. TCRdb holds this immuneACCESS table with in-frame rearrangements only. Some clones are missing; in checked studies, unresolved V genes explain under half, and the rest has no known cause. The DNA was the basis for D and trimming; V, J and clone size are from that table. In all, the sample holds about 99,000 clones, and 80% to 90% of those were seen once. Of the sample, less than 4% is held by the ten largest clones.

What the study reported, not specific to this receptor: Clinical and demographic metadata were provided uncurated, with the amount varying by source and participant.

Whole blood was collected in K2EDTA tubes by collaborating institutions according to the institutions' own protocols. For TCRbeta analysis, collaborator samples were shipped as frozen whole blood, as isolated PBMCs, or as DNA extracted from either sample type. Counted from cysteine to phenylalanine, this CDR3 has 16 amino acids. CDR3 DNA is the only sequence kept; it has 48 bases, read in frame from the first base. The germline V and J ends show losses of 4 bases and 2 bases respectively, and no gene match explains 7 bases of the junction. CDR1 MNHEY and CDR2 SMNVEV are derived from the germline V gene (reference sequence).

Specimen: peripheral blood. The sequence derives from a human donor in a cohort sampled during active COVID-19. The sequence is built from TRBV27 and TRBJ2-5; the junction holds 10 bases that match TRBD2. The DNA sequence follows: TGTGCCAGCAGTTGCGGACTAGCGGACATTCAAGAGACCCAGTACTTC. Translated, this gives CASSCGLADIQETQYF.